This T cell receptor (beta chain) was recovered during a study of human T cells and chemical hapten exposure. This clonotype was observed many times. TCRdb re-derived calls from the RACE reads in MiXCR, one entry per CDR3 protein. The sample shows some 120,000 distinct CDR3 sequences, more than 7.5% of them seen only once. Germline V CDR1 and CDR2: SQVTM, ANQGSEA. The CDR3 loop spans 14 amino acids. V lost 8 bases and J lost 0; bases outside the gene matches: 6. Time point defined: healthy volunteer bleed at 2 weeks. Unfractionated whole blood was the source from which total RNA was extracted. The chain employs TRBV29-1 and TRBJ2-1; 8 positions agree with TRBD1. The sample was whole blood. The clonotype originates from a male donor in good health. Some clones in this sample may be carry-over from other donors' samples. In DNA, the CDR3 is TGCAGCCTAAGGACAGGGAACTCCTACAATGAGCAGTTCTTC. Its translation: CSLRTGNSYNEQFF.